This T cell receptor (beta chain) was documented in a study of PD-1 blockade in classical Hodgkin lymphoma. Whole-study results and caveats: What caused the repertoire differences, perhaps disease activity or prior therapy, remains undefined.

As concerns this clone: Its antigen remains unidentified.

With no exception, relapse followed autologous stem cell transplantation in all patients, and brentuximab vedotin exposure varied. The V gene's germline CDR1 is SGHAT and CDR2 FQNNGV. CDR3 length: 15 amino acids. Trimming took 1 base from V and 6 from J, leaving 15 bases between them. Repertoires were generated with immunoSEQ multiplex PCR, while TCRdb's copy carries only in-frame clones and drops some. The sample comprises more than 140,000 clones, around 73% of which are singletons, and approximately 9.6% rests with the top ten. The source was peripheral blood mononuclear cells (PBMCs), collected before the second cycle of nivolumab. The chain uses TRBV11-2 and TRBJ1-1, with D maybe TRBD1 (5 bases). This receptor was taken from a human donor with classical Hodgkin lymphoma. In nucleotides, the CDR3 is TGTGCCAGCAGCTTAGGAGGGGACCGTTATTCTGAAGCTTTCTTT. It codes for CASSLGGDRYSEAFF.